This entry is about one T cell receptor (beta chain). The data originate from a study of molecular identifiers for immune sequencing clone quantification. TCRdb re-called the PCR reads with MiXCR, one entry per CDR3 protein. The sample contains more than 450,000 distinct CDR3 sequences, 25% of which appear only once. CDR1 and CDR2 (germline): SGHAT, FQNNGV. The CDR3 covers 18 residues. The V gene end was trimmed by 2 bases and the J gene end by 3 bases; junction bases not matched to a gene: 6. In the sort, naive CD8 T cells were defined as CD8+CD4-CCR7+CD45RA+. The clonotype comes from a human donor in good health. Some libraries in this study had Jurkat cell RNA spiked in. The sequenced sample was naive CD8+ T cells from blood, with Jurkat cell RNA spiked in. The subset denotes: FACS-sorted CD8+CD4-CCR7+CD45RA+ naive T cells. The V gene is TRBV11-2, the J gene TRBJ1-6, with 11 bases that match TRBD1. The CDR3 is CASSLPTGTGGYNSPLHF. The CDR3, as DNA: TGTGCCAGCAGCTTACCCACCGGGACAGGGGGCTATAATTCACCCCTCCACTTT.